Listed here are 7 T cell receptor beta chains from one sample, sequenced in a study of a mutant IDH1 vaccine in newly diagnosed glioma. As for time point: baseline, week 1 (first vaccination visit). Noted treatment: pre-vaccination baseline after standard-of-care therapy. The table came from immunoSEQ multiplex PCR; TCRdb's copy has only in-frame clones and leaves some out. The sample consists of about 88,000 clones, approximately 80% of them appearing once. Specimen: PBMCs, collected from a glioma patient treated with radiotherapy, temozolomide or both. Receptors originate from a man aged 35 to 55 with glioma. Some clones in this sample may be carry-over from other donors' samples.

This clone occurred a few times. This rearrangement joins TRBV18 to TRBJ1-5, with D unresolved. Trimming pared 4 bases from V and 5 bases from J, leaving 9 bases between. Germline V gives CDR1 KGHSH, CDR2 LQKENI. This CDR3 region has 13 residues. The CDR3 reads CASSQGRDQPQHF. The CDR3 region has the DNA TGTGCCAGCTCACAGGGTAGGGATCAGCCCCAGCATTTT.

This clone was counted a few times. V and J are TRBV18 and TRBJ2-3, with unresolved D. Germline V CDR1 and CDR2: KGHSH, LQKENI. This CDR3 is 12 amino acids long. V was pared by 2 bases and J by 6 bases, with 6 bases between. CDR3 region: CASSPTLDTQYF. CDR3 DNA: TGTGCCAGCTCACCAACCCTCGATACGCAGTATTTT.

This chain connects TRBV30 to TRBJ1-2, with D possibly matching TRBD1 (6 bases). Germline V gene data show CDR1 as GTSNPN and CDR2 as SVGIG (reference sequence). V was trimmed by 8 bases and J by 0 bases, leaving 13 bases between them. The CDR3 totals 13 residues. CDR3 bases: TGTGCCCTACCGGGGGCAGCTAACTATGGCTACACCTTC. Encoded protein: CALPGAANYGYTF.

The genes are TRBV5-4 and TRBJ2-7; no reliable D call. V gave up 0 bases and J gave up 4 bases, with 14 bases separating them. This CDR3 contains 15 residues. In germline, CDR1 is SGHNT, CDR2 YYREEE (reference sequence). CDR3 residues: CASSLGRTAGYEQYF. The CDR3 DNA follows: TGTGCCAGCAGCTTGGGCAGGACGGCCGGATACGAGCAGTACTTC. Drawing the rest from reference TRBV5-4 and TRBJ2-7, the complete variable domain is ETGVTQSPTHLIKTRGQQVTLRCSSQSGHNTVSWYQQALGQGPQFIFQYYREEENGRGNFPPRFSGLQFPNYSSELNVNALELDDSALYLCASSLGRTAGYEQYFGPGTRLTVT.

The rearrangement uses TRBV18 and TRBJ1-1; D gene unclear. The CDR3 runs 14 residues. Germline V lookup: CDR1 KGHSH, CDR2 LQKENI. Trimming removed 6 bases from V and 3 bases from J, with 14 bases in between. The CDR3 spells CASSPFRLDTEAFF. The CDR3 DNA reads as TGTGCCAGCTCTCCCTTCCGTTTGGACACTGAAGCTTTCTTT.

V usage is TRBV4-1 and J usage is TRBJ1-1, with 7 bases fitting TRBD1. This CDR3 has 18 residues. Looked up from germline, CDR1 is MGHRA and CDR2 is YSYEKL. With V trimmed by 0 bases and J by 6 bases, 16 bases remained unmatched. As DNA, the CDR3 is TGCGCCAGCAGCCAAGAAACAGGGGCCGCCGGGGGGCGCTCTGAAGCTTTCTTT. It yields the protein CASSQETGAAGGRSEAFF.

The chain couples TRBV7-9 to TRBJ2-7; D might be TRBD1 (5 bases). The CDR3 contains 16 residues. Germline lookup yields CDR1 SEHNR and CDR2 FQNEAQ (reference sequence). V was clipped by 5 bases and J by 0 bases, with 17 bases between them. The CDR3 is CASSDNRQPLSYEQYF. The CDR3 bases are TGTGCCAGCAGCGACAATCGACAGCCCCTCTCCTACGAGCAGTACTTC.